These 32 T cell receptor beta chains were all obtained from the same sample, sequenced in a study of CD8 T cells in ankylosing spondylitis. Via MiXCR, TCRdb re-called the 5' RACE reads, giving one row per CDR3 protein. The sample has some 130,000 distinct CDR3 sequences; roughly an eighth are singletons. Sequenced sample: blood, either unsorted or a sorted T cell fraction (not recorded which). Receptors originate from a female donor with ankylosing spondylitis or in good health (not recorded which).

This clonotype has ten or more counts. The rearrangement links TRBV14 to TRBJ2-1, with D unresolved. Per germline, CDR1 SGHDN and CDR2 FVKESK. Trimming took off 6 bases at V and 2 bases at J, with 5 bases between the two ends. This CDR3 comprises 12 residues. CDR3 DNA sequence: TGTGCCAGCAGTACAGCCTACAATGAGCAGTTCTTC. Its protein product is CASSTAYNEQFF.

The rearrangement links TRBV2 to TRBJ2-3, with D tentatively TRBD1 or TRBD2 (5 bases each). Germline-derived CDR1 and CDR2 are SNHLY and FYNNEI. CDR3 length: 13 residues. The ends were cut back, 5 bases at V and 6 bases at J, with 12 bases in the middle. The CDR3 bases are TGTGCCAGCAGTAGGGACGTTGGGGATACGCAGTATTTT. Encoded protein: CASSRDVGDTQYF.

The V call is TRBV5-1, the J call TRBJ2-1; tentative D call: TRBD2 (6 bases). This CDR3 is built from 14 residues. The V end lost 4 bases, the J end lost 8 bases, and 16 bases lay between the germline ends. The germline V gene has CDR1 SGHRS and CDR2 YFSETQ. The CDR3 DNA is TGCGCCAGCAGCGCGGGACGGAATAACGATGAGCAGTTCTTC. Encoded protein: CASSAGRNNDEQFF.

CDR3 sequence (DNA): TGTGCCAGCATTTTTGTCGGGGTGTTTCGTCAGAGAGAAAAACTGTTTTTT. It is translated as CASIFVGVFRQREKLFF. V gene TRBV7-9 combines with J gene TRBJ1-4; D remains ambiguous. The length of the CDR3 is 17 residues. CDR1 SEHNR and CDR2 FQNEAQ come from the germline V gene (reference sequence). V lost 7 bases and J lost 8, with 26 bases in between.

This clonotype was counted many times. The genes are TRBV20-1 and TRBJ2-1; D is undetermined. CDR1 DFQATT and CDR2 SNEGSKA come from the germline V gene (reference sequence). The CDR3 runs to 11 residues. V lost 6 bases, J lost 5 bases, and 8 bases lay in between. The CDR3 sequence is CSAGCDNEQFF. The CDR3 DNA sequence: TGCAGTGCCGGATGTGACAATGAGCAGTTCTTC.

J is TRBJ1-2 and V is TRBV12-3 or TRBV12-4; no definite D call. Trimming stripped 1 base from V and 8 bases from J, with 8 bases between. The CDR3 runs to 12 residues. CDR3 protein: CASSLEGRGYTF. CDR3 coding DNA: TGTGCCAGCAGTTTAGAGGGTAGGGGCTACACCTTC.

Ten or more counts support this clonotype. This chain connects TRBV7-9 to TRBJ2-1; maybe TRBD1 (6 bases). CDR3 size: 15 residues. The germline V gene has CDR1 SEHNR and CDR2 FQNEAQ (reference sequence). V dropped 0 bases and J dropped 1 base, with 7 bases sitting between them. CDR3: CASSLAQGSYNEQFF. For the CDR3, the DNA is TGTGCCAGCAGCTTAGCACAGGGTTCCTACAATGAGCAGTTCTTC.

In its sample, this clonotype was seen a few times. The CDR3 here is CATKSGIFAEAFF. CDR3 coding DNA: TGTGCCACCAAGTCGGGGATTTTCGCTGAAGCTTTCTTT. The V and J genes are TRBV3-1 and TRBJ1-1; D is uncertain. V was pared by 10 bases and J by 6 bases, with 18 bases between. Germline CDR1 and CDR2: LGHDT and YNNKEL (reference sequence). The CDR3 runs 13 residues.

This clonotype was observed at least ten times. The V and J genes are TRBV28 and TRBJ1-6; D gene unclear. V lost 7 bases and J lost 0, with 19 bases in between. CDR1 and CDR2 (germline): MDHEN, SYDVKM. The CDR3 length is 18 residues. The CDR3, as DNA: TGTGCCAGCATTGCACCTTTTGGCTCGAGCTCCTATAATTCACCCCTCCACTTT. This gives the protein CASIAPFGSSSYNSPLHF.

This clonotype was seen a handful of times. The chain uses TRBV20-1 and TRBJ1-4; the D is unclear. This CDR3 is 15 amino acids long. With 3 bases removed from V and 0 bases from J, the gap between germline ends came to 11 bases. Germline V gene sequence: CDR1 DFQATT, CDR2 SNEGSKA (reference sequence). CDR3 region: CSARVRASTNEKLFF. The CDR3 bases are TGCAGTGCTAGGGTTCGGGCATCAACTAATGAAAAACTGTTTTTT.

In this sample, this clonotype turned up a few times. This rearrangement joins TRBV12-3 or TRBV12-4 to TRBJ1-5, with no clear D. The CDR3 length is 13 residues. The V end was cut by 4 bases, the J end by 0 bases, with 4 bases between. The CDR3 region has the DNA TGTGCCAGCAGTTCAAATAGCAATCAGCCCCAGCATTTT. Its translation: CASSSNSNQPQHF.

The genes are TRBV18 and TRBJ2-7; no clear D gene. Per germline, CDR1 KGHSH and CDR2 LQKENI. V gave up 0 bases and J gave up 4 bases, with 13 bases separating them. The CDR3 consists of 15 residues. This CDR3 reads CASSPPGIGFYEQYF. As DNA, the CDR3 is TGTGCCAGCTCACCACCGGGTATCGGGTTTTACGAGCAGTACTTC.

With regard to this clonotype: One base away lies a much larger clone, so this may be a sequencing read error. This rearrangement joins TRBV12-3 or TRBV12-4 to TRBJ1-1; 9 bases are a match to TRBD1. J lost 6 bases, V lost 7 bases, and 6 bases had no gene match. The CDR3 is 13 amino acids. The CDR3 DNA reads TGTGCCAGCATCCTGACAGGGGGAGCTGAAGCTTTCTTT. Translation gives CASILTGGAEAFF.

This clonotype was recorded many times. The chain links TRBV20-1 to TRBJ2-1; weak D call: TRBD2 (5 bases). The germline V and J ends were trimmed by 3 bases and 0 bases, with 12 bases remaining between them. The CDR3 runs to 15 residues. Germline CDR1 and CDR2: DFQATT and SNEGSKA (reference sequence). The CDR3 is CSASSLAPSYNEQFF. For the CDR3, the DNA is TGCAGTGCTAGCTCCCTAGCACCCTCCTACAATGAGCAGTTCTTC.

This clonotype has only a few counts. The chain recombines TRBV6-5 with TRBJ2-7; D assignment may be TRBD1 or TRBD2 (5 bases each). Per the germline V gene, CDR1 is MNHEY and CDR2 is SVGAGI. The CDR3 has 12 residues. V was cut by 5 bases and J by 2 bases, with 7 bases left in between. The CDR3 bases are TGTGCCAGCAGTGGGGACGCCTACGAGCAGTACTTC. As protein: CASSGDAYEQYF.

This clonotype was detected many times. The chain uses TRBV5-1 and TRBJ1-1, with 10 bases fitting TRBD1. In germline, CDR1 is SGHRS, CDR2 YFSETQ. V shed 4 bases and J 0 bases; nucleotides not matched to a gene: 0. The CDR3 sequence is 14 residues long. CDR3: CASSGTGVNTEAFF. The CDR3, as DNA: TGCGCCAGCAGCGGGACAGGGGTGAACACTGAAGCTTTCTTT.

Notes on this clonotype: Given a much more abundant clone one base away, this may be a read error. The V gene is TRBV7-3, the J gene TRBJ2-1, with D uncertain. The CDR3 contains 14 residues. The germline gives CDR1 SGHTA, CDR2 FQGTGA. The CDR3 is CASSLTGSYTEQFF. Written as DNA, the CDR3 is TGTGCCAGCAGCTTAACCGGGTCCTACACTGAGCAGTTCTTC.

The CDR3: CASSPMGVDYGYTF. The DNA for the CDR3 is TGTGCCAGCAGCCCCATGGGCGTGGACTATGGCTACACCTTC. The rearrangement uses TRBV5-6 and TRBJ1-2; D is uncertain. The V and J ends lost 4 bases and 3 bases respectively, with 13 bases between them. Germline CDR1 is SGHDT and CDR2 is YYEEEE. The CDR3 has 14 amino acids.

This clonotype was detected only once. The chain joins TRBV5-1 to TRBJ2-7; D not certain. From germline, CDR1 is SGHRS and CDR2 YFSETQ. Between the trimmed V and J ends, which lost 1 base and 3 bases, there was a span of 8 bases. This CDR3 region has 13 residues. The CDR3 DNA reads TGCGCCAGCAGCTTGAGGCAGAACTACGAGCAGTACTTC. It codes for CASSLRQNYEQYF.

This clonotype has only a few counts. CDR3 residues: CASSYRAYGYTF. The CDR3 DNA sequence: TGTGCCAGCAGTTACAGGGCCTATGGCTACACCTTC. The genes are TRBV6-2 or TRBV6-3 and TRBJ1-2, with D uncertain. With 2 bases removed from V and 4 bases from J, the gap between germline ends came to 5 bases. CDR1 and CDR2 (germline): MNHEY, SVGEGT. This CDR3 spans 12 amino acids.

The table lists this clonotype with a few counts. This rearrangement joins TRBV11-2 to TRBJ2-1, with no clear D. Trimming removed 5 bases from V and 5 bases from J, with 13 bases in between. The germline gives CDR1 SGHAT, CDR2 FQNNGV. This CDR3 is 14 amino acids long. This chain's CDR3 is CASSLTLENNEQFF. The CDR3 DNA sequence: TGTGCCAGCAGCCTTACCTTAGAAAACAATGAGCAGTTCTTC.

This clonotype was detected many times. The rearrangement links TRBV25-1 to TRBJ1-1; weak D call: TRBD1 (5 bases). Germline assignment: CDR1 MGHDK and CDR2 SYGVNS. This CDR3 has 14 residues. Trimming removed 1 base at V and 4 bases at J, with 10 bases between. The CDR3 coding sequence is TGTGCCAGCAGTGAATGGGGGGACTCCACTGAAGCTTTCTTT. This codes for CASSEWGDSTEAFF.

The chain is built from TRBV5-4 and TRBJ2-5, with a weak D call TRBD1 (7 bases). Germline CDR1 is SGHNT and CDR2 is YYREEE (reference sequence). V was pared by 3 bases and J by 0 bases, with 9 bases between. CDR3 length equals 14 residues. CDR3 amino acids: CASSSGGNQETQYF. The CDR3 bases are TGTGCCAGCAGCTCAGGGGGGAACCAAGAGACCCAGTACTTC.

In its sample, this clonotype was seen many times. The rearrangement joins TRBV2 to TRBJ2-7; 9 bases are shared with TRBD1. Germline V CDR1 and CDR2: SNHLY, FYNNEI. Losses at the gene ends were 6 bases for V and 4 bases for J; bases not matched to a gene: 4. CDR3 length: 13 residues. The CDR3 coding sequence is TGTGCCAGCAGCGGACAGGGGAAGTACGAGCAGTACTTC. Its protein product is CASSGQGKYEQYF.

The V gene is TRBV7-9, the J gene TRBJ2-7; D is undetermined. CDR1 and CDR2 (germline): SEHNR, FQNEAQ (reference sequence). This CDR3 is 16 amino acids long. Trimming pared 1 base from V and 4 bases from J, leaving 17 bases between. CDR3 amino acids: CASSLGGSTQLYEQYF. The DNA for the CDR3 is TGTGCCAGCAGCTTAGGTGGTTCAACCCAACTTTACGAGCAGTACTTC.

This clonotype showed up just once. As DNA, the CDR3 is TGTGCCAGCAGCGTAAGGGGAAACTATGGCTACACCTTC. Protein sequence: CASSVRGNYGYTF. This chain connects TRBV9 to TRBJ1-2, with D tentatively TRBD1 (5 bases). Germline CDR1 is SGDLS and CDR2 is YYNGEE. The CDR3 runs 13 residues. The V end was cut by 1 base, the J end by 2 bases, with 6 bases between.

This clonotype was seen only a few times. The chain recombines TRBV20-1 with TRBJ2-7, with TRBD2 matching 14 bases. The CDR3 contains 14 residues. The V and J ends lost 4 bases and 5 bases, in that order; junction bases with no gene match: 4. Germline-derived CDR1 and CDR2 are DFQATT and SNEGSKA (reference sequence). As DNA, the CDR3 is TGCAGTGCTAAGGGACTAGCGGGGGCCCACGAGCAGTACTTC. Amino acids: CSAKGLAGAHEQYF.

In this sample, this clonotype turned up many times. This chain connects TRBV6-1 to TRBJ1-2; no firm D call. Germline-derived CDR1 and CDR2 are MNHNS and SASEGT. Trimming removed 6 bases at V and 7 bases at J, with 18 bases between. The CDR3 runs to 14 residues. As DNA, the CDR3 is TGTGCCAGCAGCCCCGCGGGGTTGTTGGGTGGCTACACCTTC. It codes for CASSPAGLLGGYTF.

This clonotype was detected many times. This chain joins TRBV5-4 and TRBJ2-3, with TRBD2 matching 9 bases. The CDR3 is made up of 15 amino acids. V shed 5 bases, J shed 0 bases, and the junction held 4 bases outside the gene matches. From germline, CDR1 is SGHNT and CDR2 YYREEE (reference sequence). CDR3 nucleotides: TGTGCCAGCAGTTCTCTAGCGGGGAGCACAGATACGCAGTATTTT. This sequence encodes CASSSLAGSTDTQYF. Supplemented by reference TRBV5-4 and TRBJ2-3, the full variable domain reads ETGVTQSPTHLIKTRGQQVTLRCSSQSGHNTVSWYQQALGQGPQFIFQYYREEENGRGNFPPRFSGLQFPNYSSELNVNALELDDSALYLCASSSLAGSTDTQYFGPGTRLTVL.

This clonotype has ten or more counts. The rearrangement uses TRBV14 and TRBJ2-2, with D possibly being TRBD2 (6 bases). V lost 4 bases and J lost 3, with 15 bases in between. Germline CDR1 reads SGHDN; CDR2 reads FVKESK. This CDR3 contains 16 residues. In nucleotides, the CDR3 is TGTGCCAGCAGCCCCCATTGGGGGGATCACACCGGGGAGCTGTTTTTT. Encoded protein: CASSPHWGDHTGELFF.

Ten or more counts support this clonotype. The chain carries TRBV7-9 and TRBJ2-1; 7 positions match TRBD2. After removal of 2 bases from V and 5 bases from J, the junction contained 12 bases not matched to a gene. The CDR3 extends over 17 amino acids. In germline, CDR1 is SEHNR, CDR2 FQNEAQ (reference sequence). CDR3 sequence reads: CASSLRGRVLADNEQFF. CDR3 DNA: TGTGCCAGCAGCTTACGCGGCAGGGTGCTAGCGGACAATGAGCAGTTCTTC.

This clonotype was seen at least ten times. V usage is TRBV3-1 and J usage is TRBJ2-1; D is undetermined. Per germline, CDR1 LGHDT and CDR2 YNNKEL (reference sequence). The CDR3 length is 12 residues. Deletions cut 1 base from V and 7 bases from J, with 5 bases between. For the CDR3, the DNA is TGTGCCAGCAGCCAAGTTGAGAATGAGCAGTTCTTC. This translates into CASSQVENEQFF.